The 8 T cell receptor beta chains below come from one sample, sequenced in a study of blood T cell repertoires in COVID-19. Measured with immunoSEQ multiplex PCR; TCRdb has only the in-frame clones, and not every one. The table includes roughly 150,000 clones, around 80% detected once. Sequencing was performed on PBMCs or T cells enriched from blood (not recorded which). The origin of the receptors is a woman between 65 and 79 years old in a cohort exposed to, infected with or recovered from COVID-19 (not recorded which).

This clone appeared once. The rearrangement joins TRBV19 to TRBJ1-3; the D is unclear. Germline values: CDR1 LNHDA, CDR2 SQIVND (reference sequence). Deletions cut 1 base from V and 0 bases from J, with 7 bases between. The CDR3 spans 15 residues. CDR3 protein: CASSIGRSSGNTIYF. CDR3 in DNA: TGTGCCAGTAGTATAGGGAGGTCCTCTGGAAACACCATATATTTT.

The genes are TRBV7-2 and TRBJ1-4; D perhaps matches TRBD1 (5 bases). Trimming pared 5 bases from V and 2 bases from J, leaving 9 bases between. The CDR3 has 14 residues. Germline V gene lookup returns CDR1 SGHTA and CDR2 FQGNSA. The CDR3 region is CASSSGGTNEKLFF. Here the CDR3 DNA reads TGTGCCAGCAGCAGTGGGGGGACTAATGAAAAACTGTTTTTT.

The J gene is TRBJ1-1, the V gene TRBV10-3; 9 bases are shared with TRBD1. Per the germline V gene, CDR1 is ENHRY and CDR2 is SYGVKD. The V and J ends lost 6 bases and 2 bases, in that order; junction bases with no gene match: 16. CDR3 length: 18 residues. The CDR3 sequence: CAISGVRDRVGSNTEAFF. The CDR3 DNA reads as TGTGCCATCAGCGGTGTTCGGGACAGGGTGGGAAGCAACACTGAAGCTTTCTTT.

This chain uses TRBV5-1 with TRBJ2-1, with TRBD2 matching 14 bases. Germline CDR1 reads SGHRS; CDR2 reads YFSETQ. The ends lost 3 bases at V and 12 bases at J; junction bases unmatched: 5. The CDR3 has 14 residues. As DNA, the CDR3 is TGCGCCAGCAGCTCAGGACTAGCGGGAGGCTGGCAGTTCTTC. Translating gives CASSSGLAGGWQFF.

This chain uses TRBV28 with TRBJ1-6, with 7 bases matching TRBD1. Trimming at V came to 7 bases and at J to 6 bases, leaving 6 bases not matched to a gene. Germline V gene sequence: CDR1 MDHEN, CDR2 SYDVKM. The CDR3 has 14 residues. CDR3 protein: CASTPGQANSPLHF. CDR3 coding DNA: TGTGCCAGCACCCCCGGACAGGCTAATTCACCCCTCCACTTT.

The rearrangement joins TRBV29-1 to TRBJ2-1; 8 nucleotides align to TRBD2. CDR1 SQVTM and CDR2 ANQGSEA come from the germline V gene. This CDR3 comprises 13 residues. V was pared by 4 bases and J by 9 bases, with 8 bases of the junction left unmatched. CDR3 bases: TGCAGCGTTGTAGCGGGAAAGATTGCTGAGCAGTTCTTC. Protein sequence: CSVVAGKIAEQFF.

This CDR3 reads CASSLTGGSYNEQFF. In DNA, the CDR3 is TGCGCCAGCAGCTTGACAGGCGGGAGTTACAATGAGCAGTTCTTC. The chain combines TRBV5-1 with TRBJ2-1; TRBD2 matches 7 bases. Germline loops: CDR1 SGHRS, CDR2 YFSETQ. The CDR3 is 15 residues long. With 1 base clipped from V and 4 bases from J, the junction kept 5 bases outside the gene matches.

The rearrangement links TRBV30 to TRBJ1-6; D not certain. Germline CDR1 GTSNPN, CDR2 SVGIG (reference sequence). Trimming took 0 bases from V and 8 from J, leaving 8 bases between them. This CDR3 is built from 13 residues. The CDR3 sequence: CAWSVYPDSPLHF. CDR3 nucleotide sequence: TGTGCCTGGAGTGTCTACCCCGATTCACCCCTCCACTTT.